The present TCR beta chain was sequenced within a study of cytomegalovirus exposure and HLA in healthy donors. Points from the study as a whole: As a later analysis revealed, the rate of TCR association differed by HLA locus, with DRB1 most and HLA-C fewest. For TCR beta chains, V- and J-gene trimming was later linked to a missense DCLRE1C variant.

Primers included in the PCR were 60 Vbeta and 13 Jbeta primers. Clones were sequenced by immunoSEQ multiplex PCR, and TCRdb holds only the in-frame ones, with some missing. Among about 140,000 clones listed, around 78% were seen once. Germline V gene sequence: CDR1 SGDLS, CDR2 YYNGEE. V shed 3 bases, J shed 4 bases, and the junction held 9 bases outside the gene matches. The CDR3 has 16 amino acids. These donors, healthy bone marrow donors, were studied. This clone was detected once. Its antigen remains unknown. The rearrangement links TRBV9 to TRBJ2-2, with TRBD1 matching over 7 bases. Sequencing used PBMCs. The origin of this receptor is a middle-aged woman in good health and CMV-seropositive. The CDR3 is CASSEFGTASTGELFF. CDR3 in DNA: TGTGCCAGCAGCGAGTTCGGGACAGCCAGCACCGGGGAGCTGTTTTTT.